This paragraph reports one T cell receptor beta chain. Its antigen is undetermined. Treatment indicated: 19 received Ad26.COV2.S at low or high dose, single or two shots; about 5 received placebo; per-sample allocation not given. Sampling happened 63 days after the first vaccine or placebo injection. Donation came from an adult in Boston who was aged 18-55 years. This table comes from immunoSEQ multiplex PCR, and its TCRdb copy is limited to in-frame clones, with some not included. This table holds 400,000 to 450,000 clones, about 93% found once. V shed 5 bases, J shed 4 bases, and the junction held 9 bases outside the gene matches. CDR3 size: 16 residues. Per the germline V gene, CDR1 is SGHAT and CDR2 is FQDESV (reference sequence). The sample belongs to a study of Ad26.COV2.S vaccination and SARS-CoV-2 variants. Across the whole study: Donor had been placed in the Ad26.COV2.S arm of the COV1001 trial. Study-wide results and caveats: The TCR-based breadth and depth measures might underestimate overall T cell responses.

The sample here was peripheral blood, taken in a trial of Ad26.COV2.S vaccine versus placebo. This clonotype was sampled from a person between 18 and 65 years old who received the Ad26.COV2.S COVID-19 vaccine or a placebo. The V call is TRBV11-1, the J call TRBJ2-2; 8 bases are shared with TRBD2. Here the CDR3 DNA reads TGTGCCAGCAGCCTGGCTTCGGGGGGGCCCACCGGGGAGCTGTTTTTT. Translation: CASSLASGGPTGELFF.